The 22 T cell receptor beta chains in this list originate from one sample, sequenced in a study of cytomegalovirus exposure and HLA in healthy donors. Primers: 60 Vbeta forward and 13 Jbeta reverse. This table comes from immunoSEQ multiplex PCR, and its TCRdb copy is limited to in-frame clones, with some not included. The table shows about 82,000 clones, with around 73% occurring only once. Sequencing was done on a sample of PBMCs. The receptors come from a man aged 50 to 60 in good health and CMV-seronegative.

The chain carries TRBV19 and TRBJ1-3; 7 bases are a match to TRBD1. The V segment lost 10 bases and the J segment 7 bases; nucleotides outside the gene matches: 10. The CDR3 consists of 13 residues. In germline, CDR1 is LNHDA, CDR2 SQIVND (reference sequence). Written as DNA, the CDR3 is TGTGCCACCCGCCAGGGGGTGAGGAACACCATATATTTT. It translates to CATRQGVRNTIYF.

This rearrangement joins TRBV25-1 to TRBJ2-2; D perhaps matches TRBD2 (5 bases). Per germline, CDR1 MGHDK and CDR2 SYGVNS. Trimming took 6 bases from V and 6 from J, leaving 8 bases between them. The length of the CDR3 is 12 residues. Here the CDR3 reads CASRLLAGELFF. CDR3 in DNA: TGTGCCAGCAGACTACTAGCCGGGGAGCTGTTTTTT.

The J gene is TRBJ2-5, the V gene TRBV5-1; 8 positions match TRBD2. Per the germline V gene, CDR1 is SGHRS and CDR2 is YFSETQ. V gave up 0 bases and J gave up 6 bases; unmatched junction bases: 7. This CDR3 is built from 15 residues. This CDR3 reads CASSLDGGAEKTQYF. In nucleotides, the CDR3 is TGCGCCAGCAGCTTGGACGGGGGGGCCGAGAAGACCCAGTACTTC.

This chain connects TRBV18 to TRBJ1-1; TRBD1 agrees at 7 bases. After removal of 3 bases from V and 10 bases from J, the junction contained 8 bases not matched to a gene. This CDR3 region has 13 residues. Germline CDR1 reads KGHSH; CDR2 reads LQKENI. The CDR3 DNA follows: TGTGCCAGCTCACCGGGACAGTTAATAGGAGCTTTCTTT. Its protein is CASSPGQLIGAFF. The full variable domain, its missing parts supplied by reference TRBV18 and TRBJ1-1, is NAGVMQNPRHLVRRRGQEARLRCSPMKGHSHVYWYRQLPEEGLKFMVYLQKENIIDESGMPKERFSAEFPKEGPSILRIQQVVRGDSAAYFCASSPGQLIGAFFGQGTRLTVV.

In this sample, this clone turned up a few times. CDR3 nucleotide sequence: TGTGCCAGCAGCGCCGGGGGGCCGAGCTCCTACAATGAGCAGTTCTTC. Translating it yields CASSAGGPSSYNEQFF. V usage is TRBV5-4 and J usage is TRBJ2-1, with D perhaps TRBD2 (7 bases). The germline V gene encodes CDR1 SGHNT and CDR2 YYREEE (reference sequence). This CDR3 is 16 amino acids long. V was trimmed by 4 bases and J by 0 bases, leaving 14 bases between them.

The gene calls are TRBV7-8 and TRBJ2-7; possibly TRBD2 for D (6 bases). The CDR3 runs 17 residues. The germline V gene encodes CDR1 SGHVS and CDR2 FQNEAQ. With 1 base removed from V and 6 bases from J, the gap between germline ends came to 22 bases. CDR3 residues: CASSLGYSQRGGSEQYF. CDR3 bases: TGTGCCAGCAGCTTAGGCTACTCACAGAGGGGAGGCAGCGAGCAGTACTTC.

V and J are TRBV2 and TRBJ1-1, with TRBD1 as a possible D gene (6 bases). Trimming took 6 bases from V and 7 from J, leaving 9 bases between them. The germline V gene encodes CDR1 SNHLY and CDR2 FYNNEI. The CDR3 extends over 11 amino acids. This chain's CDR3 is CASSVQGEAFF. CDR3 coding DNA: TGTGCCAGCAGCGTACAGGGTGAAGCTTTCTTT. Based on the CDR3 plus reference TRBV2 and TRBJ1-1, the full variable domain is EPEVTQTPSHQVTQMGQEVILRCVPISNHLYFYWYRQILGQKVEFLVSFYNNEISEKSEIFDDQFSVERPDGSNFTLKIRSTKLEDSAMYFCASSVQGEAFFGQGTRLTVV.

The chain employs TRBV2 and TRBJ2-3, with 11 bases that match TRBD1. The junction had 3 bases not matched to a gene; V was cut back by 8 bases and J by 5 bases. The length of the CDR3 is 13 residues. CDR1 and CDR2 (germline): SNHLY, FYNNEI. The CDR3 DNA is TGTGCCAGCGGACAGGGGGCGGGAGATACGCAGTATTTT. This translates into CASGQGAGDTQYF.

V and J are TRBV12-5 and TRBJ1-2; no definite D call. Trimming took off 6 bases at V and 3 bases at J, with 23 bases between the two ends. Germline values: CDR1 LGHNT, CDR2 FRNRAP. There are 17 residues in the CDR3. The CDR3 reads CASGTNGNQVSDYGYTF. In DNA form, the CDR3 reads TGTGCTAGTGGCACAAACGGAAATCAGGTCAGTGACTATGGCTACACCTTC.

The chain recombines TRBV27 with TRBJ2-7; TRBD1 agrees at 8 bases. Trimming removed 7 bases from V and 5 bases from J; junction bases left unmatched: 16. This CDR3 comprises 16 residues. The germline CDR1 and CDR2 sequences are MNHEY and SMNVEV (reference sequence). The CDR3 DNA sequence: TGTGCCAGCAAATCCGGGACCGGGACAGGATACCACGAGCAGTACTTC. Translation gives CASKSGTGTGYHEQYF.

The V and J genes are TRBV28 and TRBJ2-7, with D hard to call. Trimming left V 3 bases short and J 0 bases short, with 9 bases between. The CDR3 covers 14 residues. Germline CDR1 is MDHEN and CDR2 is SYDVKM. In nucleotides, the CDR3 is TGTGCCAGCAGTTTCGGCGGAGTCTCCTACGAGCAGTACTTC. This sequence encodes CASSFGGVSYEQYF.

The rearrangement uses TRBV19 and TRBJ2-1; tentatively, D is TRBD1 (6 bases). CDR1 is LNHDA, CDR2 SQIVND, per germline (reference sequence). The CDR3 is 16 residues long. V was trimmed by 8 bases and J by 4 bases, leaving 21 bases between them. Here the CDR3 reads CASHQRKTGGYNEQFF. The CDR3 DNA reads as TGTGCCAGTCACCAACGTAAGACAGGAGGATACAATGAGCAGTTCTTC.

The V gene is TRBV5-1, the J gene TRBJ1-1; D perhaps matches TRBD1 (5 bases). CDR1 SGHRS and CDR2 YFSETQ come from the germline V gene. This CDR3 has 14 amino acids. V shed 0 bases and J shed 5 bases, with 11 bases lying between them. The CDR3 nucleotides are TGCGCCAGCAGCTTGGGGGGGGGTACTACTGAAGCTTTCTTT. Its protein is CASSLGGGTTEAFF. Variable domain in full (rest from reference TRBV5-1 and TRBJ1-1): KAGVTQTPRYLIKTRGQQVTLSCSPISGHRSVSWYQQTPGQGLQFLFEYFSETQRNKGNFPGRFSGRQFSNSRSEMNVSTLELGDSALYLCASSLGGGTTEAFFGQGTRLTVV.

The rearrangement links TRBV7-9 to TRBJ2-5, with 11 bases that match TRBD1. Trimming at V came to 1 base and at J to 11 bases, leaving 6 bases not matched to a gene. The CDR3 loop spans 14 amino acids. Per the germline V gene, CDR1 is SEHNR and CDR2 is FQNEAQ (reference sequence). As DNA, the CDR3 is TGTGCCAGCAGCTTAGGGACAGGGGGCGGTGAGCAGTACTTC. This gives the protein CASSLGTGGGEQYF.

The V and J genes are TRBV1 and TRBJ2-7; the DNA was not used to check the table's D call, TRBD1. TRBV1 is given as a pseudogene. This CDR3 spans 16 amino acids. The CDR3 DNA follows: TGCACCAGCAGCCAAGATTCCGTCTGGGGGCCCTACGAGCAGTACTTC. This gives the protein CTSSQDSVWGPYEQYF.

This clone has a handful of counts. V is TRBV6-4 and J is TRBJ2-7; D possibly corresponds to TRBD1 (5 bases). CDR1 is MRHNA, CDR2 SNTAGT, per germline. V gave up 5 bases and J gave up 0 bases, with 17 bases separating them. The CDR3 has 16 residues. The CDR3 here is CASSPDGATPSYEQYF. As DNA, the CDR3 is TGTGCCAGCAGTCCTGATGGGGCAACCCCCTCCTACGAGCAGTACTTC.

This clone was seen a handful of times. The chain couples TRBV6-4 to TRBJ2-1, with 7 bases matching TRBD2. This CDR3 is built from 15 residues. Germline assignment: CDR1 MRHNA and CDR2 SNTAGT. J gave up 5 bases and V 4 bases, and 8 bases lay outside the gene matches. The CDR3, as DNA: TGTGCCAGCAGTGTAGGTTCTAGCGGAAACAATGAGCAGTTCTTC. Protein sequence: CASSVGSSGNNEQFF.

The chain joins TRBV27 to TRBJ2-1; D unresolved. Germline lookup yields CDR1 MNHEY and CDR2 SMNVEV (reference sequence). The CDR3 totals 17 residues. V lost 5 bases and J 1 base, leaving 18 bases between the germline ends. The CDR3 nucleotides are TGTGCCAGCAGTCGGCCTTCCACAGCTCCATCCTACAATGAGCAGTTCTTC. As protein: CASSRPSTAPSYNEQFF.

The rearrangement joins TRBV10-1 to TRBJ2-7, with unresolved D. The germline gives CDR1 WNHNN, CDR2 SYGVQD (reference sequence). Between the trimmed V and J ends, which lost 5 bases and 0 bases, there was a span of 11 bases. The CDR3 runs 14 residues. The CDR3 loop reads CASSKTLSSYEQYF. The CDR3 DNA reads TGCGCCAGCAGTAAGACACTGAGCTCCTACGAGCAGTACTTC.

This chain joins TRBV7-2 and TRBJ1-1, with D possibly TRBD1 on 5 matching bases. Trimming took off 6 bases at V and 2 bases at J, with 13 bases between the two ends. The CDR3 totals 14 residues. CDR1 is SGHTA and CDR2 is FQGNSA in the germline V gene. The CDR3 here is CASRGRLTNTEAFF. The CDR3 coding sequence is TGTGCCAGCAGGGGGCGCCTGACAAACACTGAAGCTTTCTTT.

The rearrangement uses TRBV7-8 and TRBJ2-4; D is unclear. The germline V gene encodes CDR1 SGHVS and CDR2 FQNEAQ. V was pared by 4 bases and J by 0 bases, with 7 bases between. There are 14 residues in the CDR3. This chain's CDR3 is CASSSSVAKNIQYF. CDR3 in DNA: TGTGCCAGCAGCTCCTCAGTAGCCAAAAACATTCAGTACTTC.

Details on this clone: Relative to the germline gene, one junction end is altered; a read error may explain this. This chain connects TRBV7-9 to TRBJ1-1; 7 bases agree with TRBD1. The CDR3 has 13 amino acids. CDR1 and CDR2 from the germline V gene are SEHNR and FQNEAQ (reference sequence). In DNA, the CDR3 is TGTTCCAGCAGCTTAGCGGGACAGCTTGAAGCTTTCTTT. Residues: CSSSLAGQLEAFF.